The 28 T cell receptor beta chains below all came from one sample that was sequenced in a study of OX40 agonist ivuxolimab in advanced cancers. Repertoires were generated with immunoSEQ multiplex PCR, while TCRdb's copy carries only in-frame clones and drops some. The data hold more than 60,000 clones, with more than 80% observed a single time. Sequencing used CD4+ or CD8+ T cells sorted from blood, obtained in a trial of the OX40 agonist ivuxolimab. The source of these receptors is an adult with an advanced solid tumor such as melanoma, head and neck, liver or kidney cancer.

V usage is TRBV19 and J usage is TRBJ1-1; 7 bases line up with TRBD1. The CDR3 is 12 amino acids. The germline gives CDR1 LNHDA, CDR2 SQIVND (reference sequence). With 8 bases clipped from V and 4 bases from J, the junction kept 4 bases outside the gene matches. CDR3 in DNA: TGTGCCAGTCGGACAGGTGGCACTGAAGCTTTCTTT. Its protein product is CASRTGGTEAFF.

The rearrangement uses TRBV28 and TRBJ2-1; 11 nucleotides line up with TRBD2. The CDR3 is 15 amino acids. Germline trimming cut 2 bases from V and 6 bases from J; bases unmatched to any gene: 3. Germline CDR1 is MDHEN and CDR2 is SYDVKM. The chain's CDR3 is CASSLGTSGINEQFF. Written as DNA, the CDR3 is TGTGCCAGCAGTTTAGGGACTAGCGGAATCAATGAGCAGTTCTTC.

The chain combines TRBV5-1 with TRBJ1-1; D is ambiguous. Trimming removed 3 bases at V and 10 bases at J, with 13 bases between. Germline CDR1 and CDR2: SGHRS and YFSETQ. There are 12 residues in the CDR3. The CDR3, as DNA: TGCGCCAGCAGCTCCGGAGCCGCTGCAGCTTTCTTT. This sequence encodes CASSSGAAAAFF.

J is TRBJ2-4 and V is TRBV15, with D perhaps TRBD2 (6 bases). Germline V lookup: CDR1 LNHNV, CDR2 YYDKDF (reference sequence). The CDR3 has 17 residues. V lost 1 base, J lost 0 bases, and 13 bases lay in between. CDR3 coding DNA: TGTGCCACCAGCAGAGTACCGGGAGTCATAGCCAAAAACATTCAGTACTTC. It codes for CATSRVPGVIAKNIQYF.

CDR3 DNA: TGCAGCGTTGACGGAGCGGGAGTGGAAGAGACCCAGTACTTC. Its protein is CSVDGAGVEETQYF. This chain uses TRBV29-1 with TRBJ2-5; TRBD2 matches at 8 bases. Germline CDR1 SQVTM, CDR2 ANQGSEA. The CDR3 has 14 amino acids. The trim removed 3 bases at V and 3 bases at J, leaving 6 bases unmatched.

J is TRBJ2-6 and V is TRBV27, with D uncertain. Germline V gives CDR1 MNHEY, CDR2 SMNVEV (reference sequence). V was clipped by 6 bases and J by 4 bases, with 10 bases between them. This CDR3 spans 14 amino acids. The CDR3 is CASRDLGGANVLTF. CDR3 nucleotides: TGTGCCAGCAGGGACCTCGGGGGGGCCAACGTCCTGACTTTC.

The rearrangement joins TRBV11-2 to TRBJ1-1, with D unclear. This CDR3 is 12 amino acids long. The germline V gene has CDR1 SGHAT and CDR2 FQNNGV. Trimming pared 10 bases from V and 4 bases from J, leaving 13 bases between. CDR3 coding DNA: TGTGCCACCTCGCCTGATTCCACTGAAGCTTTCTTT. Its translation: CATSPDSTEAFF.

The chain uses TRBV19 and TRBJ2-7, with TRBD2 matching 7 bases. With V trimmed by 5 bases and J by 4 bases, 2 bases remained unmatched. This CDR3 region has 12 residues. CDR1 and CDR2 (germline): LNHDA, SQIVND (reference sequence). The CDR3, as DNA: TGTGCCAGTAGTCCGGGACTATACGAGCAGTACTTC. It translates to CASSPGLYEQYF.

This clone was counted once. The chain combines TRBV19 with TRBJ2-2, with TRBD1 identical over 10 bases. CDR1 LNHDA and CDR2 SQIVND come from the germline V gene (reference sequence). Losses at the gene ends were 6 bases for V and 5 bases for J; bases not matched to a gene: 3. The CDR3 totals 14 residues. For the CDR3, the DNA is TGTGCCAGTAGAACGGGACAGGGGACCGGGGAGCTGTTTTTT. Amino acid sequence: CASRTGQGTGELFF.

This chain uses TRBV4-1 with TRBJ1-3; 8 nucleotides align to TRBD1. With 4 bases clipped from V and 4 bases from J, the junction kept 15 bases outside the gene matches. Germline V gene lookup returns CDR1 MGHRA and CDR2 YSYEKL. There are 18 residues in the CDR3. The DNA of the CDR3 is TGCGCCAGCAGCCCTCAAGTGAGACAGGGGAACTCCGGAAACACCATATATTTT. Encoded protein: CASSPQVRQGNSGNTIYF.

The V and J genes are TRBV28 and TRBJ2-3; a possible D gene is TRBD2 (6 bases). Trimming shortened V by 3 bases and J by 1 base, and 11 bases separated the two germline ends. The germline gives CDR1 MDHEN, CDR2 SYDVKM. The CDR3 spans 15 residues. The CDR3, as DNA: TGTGCCAGCAGTTTTAAGGGACTCCGCACAGATACGCAGTATTTT. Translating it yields CASSFKGLRTDTQYF.

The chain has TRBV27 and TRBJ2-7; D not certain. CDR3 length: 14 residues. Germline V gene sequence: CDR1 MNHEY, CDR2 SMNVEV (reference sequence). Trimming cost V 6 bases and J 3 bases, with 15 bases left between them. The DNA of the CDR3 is TGTGCCAGCAGCTCTGGAGTGGAGATCTACGAGCAGTACTTC. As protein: CASSSGVEIYEQYF.

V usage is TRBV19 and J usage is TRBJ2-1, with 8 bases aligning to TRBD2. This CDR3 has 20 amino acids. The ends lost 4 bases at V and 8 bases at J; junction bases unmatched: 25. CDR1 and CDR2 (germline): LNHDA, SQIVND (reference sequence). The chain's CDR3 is CASSKFPGGGRYPVGDEQFF. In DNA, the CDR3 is TGTGCCAGTAGTAAGTTCCCCGGGGGGGGCCGCTACCCCGTGGGGGATGAGCAGTTCTTC.

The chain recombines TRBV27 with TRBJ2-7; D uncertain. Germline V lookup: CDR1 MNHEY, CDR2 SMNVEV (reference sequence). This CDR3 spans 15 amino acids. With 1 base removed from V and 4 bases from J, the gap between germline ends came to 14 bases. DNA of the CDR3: TGTGCCAGCAGTTTATTTTCTAGGGCAATATACGAGCAGTACTTC. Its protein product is CASSLFSRAIYEQYF.

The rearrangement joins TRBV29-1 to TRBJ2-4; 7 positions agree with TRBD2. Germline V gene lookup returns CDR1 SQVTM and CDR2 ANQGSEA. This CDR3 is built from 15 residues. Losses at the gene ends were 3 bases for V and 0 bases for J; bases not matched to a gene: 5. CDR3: CSVELAELAKNIQYF. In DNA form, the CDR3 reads TGCAGCGTTGAGCTAGCGGAACTAGCCAAAAACATTCAGTACTTC.

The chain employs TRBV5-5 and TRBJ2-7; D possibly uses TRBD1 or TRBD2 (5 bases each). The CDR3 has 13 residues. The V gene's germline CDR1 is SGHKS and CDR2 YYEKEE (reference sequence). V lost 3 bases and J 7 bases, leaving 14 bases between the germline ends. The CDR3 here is CASSSDPWGEQYF. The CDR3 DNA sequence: TGTGCCAGCAGCTCGGACCCATGGGGGGAGCAGTACTTC.

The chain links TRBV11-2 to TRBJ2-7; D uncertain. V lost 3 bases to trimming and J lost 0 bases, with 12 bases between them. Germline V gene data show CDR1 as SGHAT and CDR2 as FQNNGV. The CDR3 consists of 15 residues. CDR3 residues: CASSFPLGLSYEQYF. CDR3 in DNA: TGTGCCAGCAGCTTCCCCTTAGGGCTCTCCTACGAGCAGTACTTC.

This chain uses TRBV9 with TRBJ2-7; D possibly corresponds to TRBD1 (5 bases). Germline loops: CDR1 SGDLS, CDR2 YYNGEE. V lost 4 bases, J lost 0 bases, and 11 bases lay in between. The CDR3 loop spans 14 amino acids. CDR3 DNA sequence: TGTGCCAGCAGCTCACGACAGAGCTCCTACGAGCAGTACTTC. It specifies CASSSRQSSYEQYF. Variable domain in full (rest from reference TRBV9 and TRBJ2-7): DSGVTQTPKHLITATGQRVTLRCSPRSGDLSVYWYQQSLDQGLQFLIQYYNGEERAKGNILERFSAQQFPDLHSELNLSSLELGDSALYFCASSSRQSSYEQYFGPGTRLTVT.

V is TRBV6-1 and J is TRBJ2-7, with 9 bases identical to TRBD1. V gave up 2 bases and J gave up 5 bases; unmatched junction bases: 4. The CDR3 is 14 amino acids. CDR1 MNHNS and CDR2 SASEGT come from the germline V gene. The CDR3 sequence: CASSETGTGHEQYF. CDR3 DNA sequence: TGTGCCAGCAGTGAAACCGGGACAGGGCACGAGCAGTACTTC.

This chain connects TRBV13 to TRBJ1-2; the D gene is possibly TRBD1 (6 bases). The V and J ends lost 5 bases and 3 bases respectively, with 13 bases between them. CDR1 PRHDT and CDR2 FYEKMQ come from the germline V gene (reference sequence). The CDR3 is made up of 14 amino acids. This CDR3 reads CASSQSGGHYGYTF. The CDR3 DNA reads TGTGCCAGCAGCCAGAGTGGGGGGCACTATGGCTACACCTTC.

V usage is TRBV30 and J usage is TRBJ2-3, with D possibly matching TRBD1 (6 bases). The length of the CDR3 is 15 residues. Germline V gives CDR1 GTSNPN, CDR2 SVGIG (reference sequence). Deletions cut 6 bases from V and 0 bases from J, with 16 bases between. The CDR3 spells CACRFKDRSTDTQYF. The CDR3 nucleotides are TGTGCCTGTAGATTTAAGGACAGAAGCACAGATACGCAGTATTTT.

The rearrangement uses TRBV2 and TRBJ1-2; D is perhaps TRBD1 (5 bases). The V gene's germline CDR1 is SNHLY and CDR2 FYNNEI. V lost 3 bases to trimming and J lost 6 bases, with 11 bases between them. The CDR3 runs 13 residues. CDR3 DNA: TGTGCCAGCAGTGACTTCAGGGTGGATGGCTACACCTTC. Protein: CASSDFRVDGYTF.

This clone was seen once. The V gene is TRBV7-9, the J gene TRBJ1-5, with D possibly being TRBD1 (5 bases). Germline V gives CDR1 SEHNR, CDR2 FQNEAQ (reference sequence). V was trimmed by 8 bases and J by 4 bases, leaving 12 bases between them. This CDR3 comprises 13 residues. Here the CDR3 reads CASGWDGNQPQHF. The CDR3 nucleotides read TGTGCCAGCGGGTGGGACGGAAATCAGCCCCAGCATTTT.

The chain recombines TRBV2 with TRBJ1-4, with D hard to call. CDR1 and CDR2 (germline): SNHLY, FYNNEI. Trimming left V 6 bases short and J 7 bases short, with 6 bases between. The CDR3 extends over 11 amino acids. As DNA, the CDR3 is TGTGCCAGCAGAGGCTTTGAAAAACTGTTTTTT. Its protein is CASRGFEKLFF.

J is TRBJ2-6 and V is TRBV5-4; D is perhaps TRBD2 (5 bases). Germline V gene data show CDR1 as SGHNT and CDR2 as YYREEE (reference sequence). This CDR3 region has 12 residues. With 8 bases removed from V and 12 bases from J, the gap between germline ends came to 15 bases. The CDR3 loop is CASMDWGSVLTF. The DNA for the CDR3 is TGTGCCAGTATGGACTGGGGATCCGTCCTGACTTTC.

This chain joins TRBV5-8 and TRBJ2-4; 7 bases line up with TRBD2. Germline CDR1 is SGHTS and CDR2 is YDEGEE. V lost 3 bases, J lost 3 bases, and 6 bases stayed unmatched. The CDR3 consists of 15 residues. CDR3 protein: CASSSWGGDKNIQYF. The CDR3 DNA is TGTGCCAGCAGCTCTTGGGGGGGTGACAAAAACATTCAGTACTTC. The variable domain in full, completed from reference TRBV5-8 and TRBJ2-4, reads EAGVTQSPTHLIKTRGQQATLRCSPISGHTSVYWYQQALGLGLQFLLWYDEGEERNRGNFPPRFSGRQFPNYSSELNVNALELEDSALYLCASSSWGGDKNIQYFGAGTRLSVL.

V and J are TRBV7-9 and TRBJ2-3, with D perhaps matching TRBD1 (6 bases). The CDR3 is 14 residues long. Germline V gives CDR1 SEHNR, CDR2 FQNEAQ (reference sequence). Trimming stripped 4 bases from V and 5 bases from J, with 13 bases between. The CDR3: CASSSPLTGDTQYF. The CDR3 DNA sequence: TGTGCCAGCAGCTCTCCCTTGACAGGAGATACGCAGTATTTT.

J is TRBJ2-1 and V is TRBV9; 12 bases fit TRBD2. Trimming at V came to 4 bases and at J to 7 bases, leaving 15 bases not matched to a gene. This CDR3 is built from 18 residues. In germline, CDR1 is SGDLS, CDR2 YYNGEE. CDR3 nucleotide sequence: TGTGCCAGCAGCCCTCCCGGGGCTAGCGGGGGGGCGGGTAATGAGCAGTTCTTC. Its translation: CASSPPGASGGAGNEQFF.